This T cell receptor (beta chain) was profiled in a study of graft-versus-host responses after intestinal transplantation (dated by TCRdb to the early 2020s). Turning to the overall study: The transplants that recipients got were multivisceral, liver-intestinal, or isolated intestinal. All recipients received anti-thymocyte globulin induction followed by maintenance tacrolimus and steroids for around 3 years. Bulk TCR-beta CDR3 sequencing was used to track graft-versus-host and host-versus-graft alloreactive T cell clones in the graft, circulation and bone marrow after intestinal transplantation. Alloreactive clones were identified by sequencing pre-transplant mixed lymphocyte reaction products and comparing them with unstimulated pre-transplant donor and recipient T cells. The cohort enrolled about two dozen intestinal transplant recipients including one retransplant, and a few patients lacking pretransplant specimens were excluded. Donor T cell macrochimerism was defined as a peak of at least 4% donor T cells among recipient peripheral blood mononuclear cells. Samples from a few later patients were sequenced in-house on an Illumina MiSeq with MiXCR processing rather than by the commercial service. The paper as a whole reports these results and caveats: In the allografts of patients with donor T cell macrochimerism, GvH to HvG T cell clonal ratios were high. The relatively low number and heterogeneity of intestinal transplant patients limited the conclusions. GvH clones were detected in recipient bone marrow, and some of these GvH clones were observed earlier in ileal mucosa or blood, consistent with an intestinal mucosal origin. Early after transplant, declines in HvG clones were associated with peak levels of circulating GvH clones.

CDR1 and CDR2 were assigned from the germline V gene (reference sequence) as GTSNPN and SVGIG. The CDR3 runs 13 residues from the cysteine to the phenylalanine. Only the CDR3 portion is preserved as DNA: 39 bases, with reading frame beginning at the first base. V and J lose 2 bases and 6 bases, and a span of 12 bases separates them. Reading the label with the study, this specimen's time point is: cells obtained before transplantation from donor or recipient. In the mixed lymphocyte reactions, 200,000 CFSE-labeled pre-transplant responders were plated with 200,000 irradiated violet-dye-labeled stimulators and cultured for six to seven days. Proliferating CD3+CD4+CFSE-low and CD3+CD8+CFSE-low responder cells were FACS-sorted on a BD Influx sorter after the mixed lymphocyte reaction. Library generation was performed with the immunoSEQ multiplex PCR assay. For most patients, genomic DNA was isolated using the Qiagen DNeasy Blood and Tissue Kit and was shipped frozen to Adaptive Biotechnologies for TCR sequencing. Adaptive Biotechnologies carried out high-throughput TCR-beta CDR3 sequencing of genomic DNA for most patients. The authors' analysis ran thus. Adaptive's ImmunoSEQ software was the source of the TCR sequencing data for over 15 patients, while a few other patients were processed with MiXCR and VDJtools. To correct CD4 versus CD8 sorting errors, sequences present in both subsets at a frequency ratio below 5:1 were removed. CDR3 nucleotide sequences shared between donor and recipient were removed because the origin of such sequences could not be assigned. At least 2-fold expansion over unstimulated cells and a minimum CFSE-low frequency of 0.002% (template counts) or 0.001% (read counts) were required for clones to be classified as alloreactive. Clones were considered mappable if detected in sequenced pre-transplant spleen, lymph node, or MLR CFSE-low populations of the donor or recipient. The cumulative frequency of alloreactive clones was calculated as a percentage of all sequences, weighted by copy number. TCRdb limited this immuneACCESS table to in-frame rearrangements with V and J called. A share of clones is missing; checked studies link under half to unresolved V genes, and the rest is unexplained. Clonal size and the V and J genes are those of that table, whereas D and trimming came from the DNA. Recorded for this sample are a few thousand clones; about 33% of them occurred a single time. 31% of the sample belongs to the ten largest clones.

As regards this clone: Base quality data are lacking; no much larger clone is found one base away.

Sequences were derived from alloreactive CD8+ T cells from a mixed lymphocyte reaction culture, sampled before intestinal transplant. Sample cell subset or site, as interpreted from the label and publication: CFSE-low proliferating T cells sorted from roughly 6-day pre-transplant mixed lymphocyte reaction (GvH or HvG direction). The chain links TRBV30 with TRBJ2-3; matching of 6 bases hints at TRBD1 as the D gene. This TCR was recovered from a human patient who received an intestinal transplant. DNA sequence: TGTGCCTGGAGTATTACAGGGAAGGATACGCAGTATTTT. Protein translation: CAWSITGKDTQYF.